This TCR beta chain stems from a study of blood T cell repertoires in COVID-19. On the study more broadly: The cDNA or gDNA used as material had been derived from T cells, B-cell-depleted T cells, or PBMCs.

In the source study's methods: Nucleated cell number was recorded as an estimate derived from reference gene primer amplification. Data came from immunoSEQ multiplex PCR; TCRdb stores just in-frame clones and leaves some out. From that table come the V and J calls and clone size; the DNA was used to work out D and trimming. The data hold around 260,000 clones, with around 90% observed a single time. The CDR3 has 14 amino acids. V was clipped by 5 bases and J by 7 bases, with 14 bases between them. The germline CDR1 and CDR2 sequences are LNHNV and YYDKDF (reference sequence). The TCR sequence derives from a human donor in a cohort sampled during active COVID-19. The sequenced sample consisted of peripheral blood. The chain joins TRBV15 to TRBJ1-4; D unresolved. The CDR3 DNA follows: TGTGCCACCAGCCCCCGTTGGGAGGGTGAAAAACTGTTTTTT. Translated, it gives CATSPRWEGEKLFF.